The entry that follows covers one T cell receptor (beta chain) sequence. Antigen: not known. The table came from immunoSEQ multiplex PCR; TCRdb's copy has only in-frame clones and leaves some out. The top ten clones hold around 5% of a sample with approximately 31,000 clones, 90% of them seen once. This sample stems from a study of neoadjuvant nivolumab and ipilimumab in lung cancer. Study-level findings and limits: TCR clonality did not significantly correlate with pathologic tumor regression. From pretherapy to surgery, tumor richness and clonality rose with dual therapy. Compared with tumor-adjacent uninvolved lung, resected tumors showed greater richness and clonality.

The CDR3 spans 14 residues. Trimming left V 7 bases short and J 8 bases short, with 15 bases between. From germline, CDR1 is LNHDA and CDR2 SQIVND (reference sequence). The sample here was peripheral blood, taken after neoadjuvant nivolumab, alone or with ipilimumab, at or shortly before surgery. The sequence came from an adult with non-small cell lung cancer. This chain uses TRBV19 with TRBJ1-6; a possible D gene is TRBD1 (5 bases). The DNA of the CDR3 is TGTGCCAGTAACCAGACACCCAGGGATTCACCCCTCCACTTT. It encodes CASNQTPRDSPLHF.